The 32 T cell receptor beta chains reported below all come from one sample, sequenced in a study of somatic mutations in cytotoxic T cells in rheumatoid arthritis (dated by TCRdb to about 2017). Libraries were made using the immunoSEQ multiplex PCR assay. TCRdb obtained this table from immuneACCESS and retained in-frame rearrangements with V and J assigned. These tables miss some clones; where compared with another copy, unresolved V genes account for less than half of the shortfall, and the remainder is unexplained. The sample table shows about 4,200 clones, and around 70% are seen once. Over 30% of the sample rests with the top ten. What was sequenced was CD8+ T cells sorted from blood. These receptors were collected from an adult with rheumatoid arthritis.

The chain uses TRBV4-3 and TRBJ2-1; TRBD2 aligns across 7 bases. V was clipped by 4 bases and J by 0 bases; unmatched bases: 3. CDR1 is LGHNA, CDR2 YSLEER, per germline. The CDR3 runs to 15 residues. CDR3 protein: CASSPSGDSYNEQFF. The CDR3 DNA reads TGCGCCAGCAGCCCCAGCGGGGACTCCTACAATGAGCAGTTCTTC.

The rearrangement joins TRBV7-9 to TRBJ2-1, with D possibly being TRBD1 (7 bases). With 2 bases removed from V and 9 bases from J, the gap between germline ends came to 17 bases. The CDR3 has 15 amino acids. Germline-derived CDR1 and CDR2 are SEHNR and FQNEAQ (reference sequence). The CDR3 protein is CASSLIGGGDREQFF. The CDR3 DNA follows: TGTGCCAGCAGCTTAATTGGAGGGGGCGATCGTGAGCAGTTCTTC.

The chain recombines TRBV5-1 with TRBJ1-2; 8 bases agree with TRBD1. The CDR3 totals 15 residues. J lost 6 bases, V lost 0 bases, and 7 bases had no gene match. Germline CDR1 is SGHRS and CDR2 is YFSETQ. The CDR3 region has the DNA TGCGCCAGCAGCTTGGGGACAGGGCGGGCGGATGGCTACACCTTC. It encodes CASSLGTGRADGYTF.

The chain joins TRBV7-9 to TRBJ2-5, with a possible D match to TRBD1 (6 bases). The CDR3 is made up of 14 amino acids. V shed 5 bases and J shed 4 bases, with 14 bases lying between them. Germline values: CDR1 SEHNR, CDR2 FQNEAQ (reference sequence). The CDR3 loop reads CASSKTGQAETQYF. CDR3 coding DNA: TGTGCCAGCAGCAAAACAGGGCAGGCAGAGACCCAGTACTTC.

This chain links TRBV13 with TRBJ2-5; D ambiguous. V was shortened by 2 bases and J by 5 bases, with 9 bases between the two germline ends. The CDR3 contains 13 residues. Germline loops: CDR1 PRHDT, CDR2 FYEKMQ (reference sequence). Written as DNA, the CDR3 is TGTGCCAGCAGCTTATCGCGCCGGGAGACCCAGTACTTC. Its protein product is CASSLSRRETQYF.

The chain carries TRBV2 and TRBJ2-7; unclear D gene. The CDR3 contains 13 residues. Deletions cut 7 bases from V and 1 base from J, with 11 bases between. Per the germline V gene, CDR1 is SNHLY and CDR2 is FYNNEI. CDR3 coding DNA: TGTGCCAGCATTGCCCCGGATTCCTACGAGCAGTACTTC. Residues: CASIAPDSYEQYF.

This clone was recorded a few times. The rearrangement links TRBV7-9 to TRBJ2-1; perhaps TRBD2 as D (6 bases). From germline, CDR1 is SEHNR and CDR2 FQNEAQ (reference sequence). The V end lost 7 bases, the J end lost 7 bases, and 17 bases lay between the germline ends. The CDR3 length is 14 residues. The CDR3 loop reads CASNLWGRKNEQFF. The CDR3 DNA reads as TGTGCCAGCAACCTATGGGGGAGGAAGAATGAGCAGTTCTTC.

This chain connects TRBV5-8 to TRBJ1-1; D perhaps matches TRBD1 (5 bases). The CDR3 runs 13 residues. CDR1 is SGHTS, CDR2 YDEGEE, per germline. V shed 3 bases and J shed 3 bases, with 9 bases lying between them. The CDR3 nucleotides are TGTGCCAGCAGCTGGGGGGGTGACACTGAAGCTTTCTTT. Translating gives CASSWGGDTEAFF.

The rearrangement joins TRBV15 to TRBJ2-5, with 11 positions matching TRBD1. The germline gives CDR1 LNHNV, CDR2 YYDKDF (reference sequence). The CDR3 is 16 residues long. With 0 bases clipped from V and 1 base from J, the junction kept 1 base outside the gene matches. CDR3 sequence reads: CATSREDRGPQETQYF. CDR3 DNA: TGTGCCACCAGCAGAGAGGACAGGGGGCCCCAAGAGACCCAGTACTTC.

In DNA, the CDR3 is TGTGCCAGCATTGGCACAGGGGCTAACTATGGCTACACCTTC. Encoded protein: CASIGTGANYGYTF. The V and J genes are TRBV6-6 and TRBJ1-2, with 7 bases aligning to TRBD1. This CDR3 has 14 residues. After removal of 7 bases from V and 0 bases from J, the junction contained 5 bases not matched to a gene. Per germline, CDR1 MNHNY and CDR2 SVGAGI (reference sequence).

This clone was detected a few times. The J gene is TRBJ1-4, the V gene TRBV9; D is undetermined. Trimming took off 2 bases at V and 12 bases at J, with 14 bases between the two ends. In germline, CDR1 is SGDLS, CDR2 YYNGEE. The CDR3 spans 13 residues. The CDR3 protein is CASSVNSPGELFF. The CDR3 DNA is TGTGCCAGCAGCGTTAACAGCCCTGGGGAACTGTTTTTT.

The gene calls are TRBV15 and TRBJ1-2; D is uncertain. Germline V lookup: CDR1 LNHNV, CDR2 YYDKDF (reference sequence). With 0 bases removed from V and 1 base from J, the gap between germline ends came to 6 bases. There are 14 residues in the CDR3. CDR3 sequence (DNA): TGTGCCACCAGCAGAGACGGGAATAACTATGGCTACACCTTC. Translation gives CATSRDGNNYGYTF.

In nucleotides, the CDR3 is TGCGCCAGCAGCCAAGAAAGGGGGCGGAGGGGTGAGGCTTTCTTT. It yields the protein CASSQERGRRGEAFF. The gene calls are TRBV4-3 and TRBJ1-1; 7 nucleotides agree with TRBD1. Trimming cost V 0 bases and J 11 bases; bases outside gene matches: 12. Per germline, CDR1 LGHNA and CDR2 YSLEER. CDR3 size: 15 residues.

J is TRBJ2-5 and V is TRBV4-1, with D perhaps TRBD2 (6 bases). CDR1 is MGHRA, CDR2 YSYEKL, per germline. The CDR3 contains 16 residues. Trimming removed 6 bases at V and 0 bases at J, with 17 bases between. The CDR3 bases are TGCGCCAGCAGGCTGGCCCCCCTAGCGCACCAAGAGACCCAGTACTTC. It yields the protein CASRLAPLAHQETQYF.

Only one count was recorded for this clone. This chain joins TRBV29-1 and TRBJ2-5; D remains ambiguous. Germline CDR1 SQVTM, CDR2 ANQGSEA. Trimming shortened V by 3 bases and J by 1 base, and 9 bases separated the two germline ends. The CDR3 is made up of 13 amino acids. The CDR3 sequence is CSVEDGIQETQYF. As DNA, the CDR3 is TGCAGCGTTGAGGACGGCATCCAAGAGACCCAGTACTTC. Full variable domain (remainder filled in from reference TRBV29-1 and TRBJ2-5): SAVISQKPSRDICQRGTSLTIQCQVDSQVTMMFWYRQQPGQSLTLIATANQGSEATYESGFVIDKFPISRPNLTFSTLTVSNMSPEDSSIYLCSVEDGIQETQYFGPGTRLLVL.

V gene TRBV25-1 combines with J gene TRBJ2-7, with TRBD1 as a possible D gene (6 bases). Germline V gene data show CDR1 as MGHDK and CDR2 as SYGVNS. Trimming left V 8 bases short and J 2 bases short, with 16 bases between. The CDR3 runs 14 residues. The CDR3 DNA reads TGTGCCAGCTCCCAACCGGGACACCCCTACGAGCAGTACTTC. Amino acid sequence: CASSQPGHPYEQYF.

V is TRBV18 and J is TRBJ1-3; TRBD1 is a possible D gene (5 bases). The CDR3 is made up of 14 amino acids. Germline CDR1 KGHSH, CDR2 LQKENI. V was cut by 5 bases and J by 0 bases, with 8 bases left in between. CDR3 in amino acids: CASSGGVSGNTIYF. The CDR3 DNA is TGTGCCAGCTCAGGAGGGGTCTCTGGAAACACCATATATTTT.

V usage is TRBV5-6 and J usage is TRBJ1-5; weak D call: TRBD1 (5 bases). This CDR3 has 15 amino acids. The V end was cut by 1 base, the J end by 4 bases, with 12 bases between. CDR1 is SGHDT, CDR2 YYEEEE, per germline. CDR3 sequence: CASSLYQGTNQPQHF. Written as DNA, the CDR3 is TGTGCCAGCAGCTTGTATCAGGGAACTAATCAGCCCCAGCATTTT.

This clone is labeled as large (0.1 to 1%). The rearrangement uses TRBV6-5 and TRBJ2-1; 7 bases agree with TRBD2. Germline CDR1 and CDR2: MNHEY and SVGAGI. V lost 6 bases to trimming and J lost 0 bases; unmatched junction nucleotides: 5. The CDR3 covers 15 residues. DNA of the CDR3: TGTGCCAGCAGCTTACGGGGGGACTCCTACAATGAGCAGTTCTTC. This sequence encodes CASSLRGDSYNEQFF.

V gene TRBV10-3 combines with J gene TRBJ2-2; D assignment may be TRBD1 or TRBD2 (6 bases each). Trimming took 0 bases from V and 0 from J, leaving 11 bases between them. This CDR3 comprises 17 residues. The V gene's germline CDR1 is ENHRY and CDR2 SYGVKD. The CDR3 sequence: CAISESTRGANTGELFF. The CDR3 region has the DNA TGTGCCATCAGTGAGTCGACTAGGGGGGCGAACACCGGGGAGCTGTTTTTT.

V and J are TRBV4-3 and TRBJ2-3; perhaps TRBD2 as D (7 bases). Germline-derived CDR1 and CDR2 are LGHNA and YSLEER. Trimming shortened V by 0 bases and J by 4 bases, and 14 bases separated the two germline ends. CDR3 length: 16 residues. This CDR3 reads CASSQDMGGGPDTQYF. The DNA of the CDR3 is TGCGCCAGCAGCCAAGATATGGGGGGGGGCCCAGATACGCAGTATTTT.

V usage is TRBV2 and J usage is TRBJ2-5; 11 nucleotides line up with TRBD2. V trimming: 2 bases; J trimming: 2 bases; junction bases outside the gene matches: 10. Germline CDR1 is SNHLY and CDR2 is FYNNEI. The CDR3 extends over 18 amino acids. Here the CDR3 reads CASSEWIAGGPGQETQYF. The CDR3 DNA sequence: TGTGCCAGCAGTGAATGGATAGCGGGGGGGCCGGGGCAAGAGACCCAGTACTTC.

V and J are TRBV10-1 and TRBJ1-5; D remains unclear. This CDR3 has 17 amino acids. Trimming pared 7 bases from V and 1 base from J, leaving 20 bases between. CDR1 is WNHNN and CDR2 is SYGVQD in the germline V gene (reference sequence). The DNA for the CDR3 is TGCGCCAGCATCCATCATGGGAGAGGGTCGAGCAATCAGCCCCAGCATTTT. Translation: CASIHHGRGSSNQPQHF.

The V and J genes are TRBV6-4 and TRBJ2-3; 10 bases map to TRBD2. The CDR3 loop spans 18 amino acids. In germline, CDR1 is MRHNA, CDR2 SNTAGT. V lost 0 bases and J lost 0; bases outside the gene matches: 6. CDR3 in DNA: TGTGCCAGCAGTGACTCGATCTCTAGCGGGGGTAGCACAGATACGCAGTATTTT. Protein sequence: CASSDSISSGGSTDTQYF.

The genes are TRBV7-2 and TRBJ2-7; possible D gene TRBD2, 7 bases. The CDR3 length is 15 residues. The V end was cut by 1 base, the J end by 0 bases, with 10 bases between. Germline lookup yields CDR1 SGHTA and CDR2 FQGNSA. The CDR3 loop is CASSLEGGPSYEQYF. The CDR3 DNA reads TGTGCCAGCAGCTTAGAGGGGGGGCCCTCCTACGAGCAGTACTTC.

J is TRBJ2-3 and V is TRBV7-9, with TRBD2 identical over 14 bases. With 5 bases clipped from V and 1 base from J, the junction kept 5 bases outside the gene matches. This CDR3 comprises 17 residues. The V gene's germline CDR1 is SEHNR and CDR2 FQNEAQ (reference sequence). The CDR3 DNA sequence: TGTGCCAGCAGCCGGACTAGCGGGGGGTCCCGCACAGATACGCAGTATTTT. Translation: CASSRTSGGSRTDTQYF.

The V call is TRBV5-5, the J call TRBJ1-4, with 8 bases aligning to TRBD1. Germline V CDR1 and CDR2: SGHKS, YYEKEE (reference sequence). There are 14 residues in the CDR3. Losses at the gene ends were 2 bases for V and 7 bases for J; bases not matched to a gene: 4. In DNA, the CDR3 is TGTGCCAGCAGCTTACCTGACAGGGGTGAAAAACTGTTTTTT. Translating it yields CASSLPDRGEKLFF.

This clone appeared a few times. The rearrangement uses TRBV4-3 and TRBJ2-5; D gene uncertain. CDR1 and CDR2 from the germline V gene are LGHNA and YSLEER. V lost 1 base and J lost 0, with 9 bases in between. The CDR3 totals 15 residues. The CDR3 protein is CASSQVRLNQETQYF. CDR3 coding DNA: TGCGCCAGCAGCCAAGTAAGGCTGAACCAAGAGACCCAGTACTTC.

This clone has only a few counts. The same CDR3 can be traced to other DNA sequences in this sample. The chain has TRBV13 and TRBJ2-7; 9 bases match TRBD1. The CDR3 spans 14 residues. V shed 5 bases and J 5 bases; nucleotides not matched to a gene: 7. Germline CDR1 is PRHDT and CDR2 is FYEKMQ (reference sequence). As DNA, the CDR3 is TGTGCCAGCAGCCGTCGACAGGGGGACCACGAGCAGTACTTC. This codes for CASSRRQGDHEQYF.

The CDR3 region is CASSLGRRFDEQYF. DNA of the CDR3: TGTGCCAGCAGTTTGGGCCGGAGGTTTGACGAGCAGTACTTC. V and J are TRBV27 and TRBJ2-7, with D possibly being TRBD2 (5 bases). The CDR3 runs to 14 residues. Trimming removed 3 bases at V and 5 bases at J, with 14 bases between. The V gene's germline CDR1 is MNHEY and CDR2 SMNVEV (reference sequence).

The table lists this clone with a count of one. The V call is TRBV9, the J call TRBJ2-1; D is perhaps TRBD2 (7 bases). The CDR3 loop spans 18 amino acids. Trimming stripped 0 bases from V and 0 bases from J, with 16 bases between. Germline values: CDR1 SGDLS, CDR2 YYNGEE. The chain's CDR3 is CASSVEGGTMSSYNEQFF. The CDR3 DNA is TGTGCCAGCAGCGTAGAGGGGGGGACCATGAGCTCCTACAATGAGCAGTTCTTC.

This clone appeared a single time. This chain uses TRBV7-9 with TRBJ2-4, with a tentative D call TRBD2 (5 bases). From germline, CDR1 is SEHNR and CDR2 FQNEAQ (reference sequence). The CDR3 is 13 residues long. With 1 base removed from V and 9 bases from J, the gap between germline ends came to 10 bases. The CDR3 region is CASSLGPEGIQYF. CDR3 DNA sequence: TGTGCCAGCAGCTTAGGGCCAGAGGGCATTCAGTACTTC.